This TCR beta chain emerged from a study of blood T cell repertoires in COVID-19. As for the study in general: Researchers got acute and convalescent COVID-19 samples from the United States, Italy and Spain. The cDNA or gDNA used as material had been derived from T cells, B-cell-depleted T cells, or PBMCs.

With V trimmed by 7 bases and J by 3 bases, 8 bases remained unmatched. Germline CDR1 is MDHEN and CDR2 is SYDVKM. The CDR3 sequence is 14 residues long. The table came from immunoSEQ multiplex PCR; TCRdb's copy has only in-frame clones and leaves some out. The table has about 230,000 clones, about 87% seen once. Enrolled through a virtual design, the participants were between about 18 and 100 years of age and came from about two dozen US areas. Source material: PBMCs or T cells enriched from blood (not recorded which). The chain recombines TRBV28 with TRBJ1-2; 7 nucleotides match TRBD1. The sequence derives from a woman under 40 who had been exposed to COVID-19. The CDR3 DNA reads as TGTGCCAGCACGAGGGGGCGCCTGCACTATGGCTACACCTTC. This translates into CASTRGRLHYGYTF.